The 17 T cell receptor beta chains below come from one sample, sequenced in a study of T cells in Graves' hyperthyroidism and ophthalmopathy (dated by TCRdb to the late 2010s). The method behind the library was multiplex PCR. TCRdb names Illumina HiSeq 2000 as the instrument used. TCR beta CDR3 regions were amplified from RNA transcripts. The TCR CDR3 was subjected to a first round of RT-PCR using the HTBI primer set and the Qiagen OneStep RT-PCR kit. TCRdb ran its own pipeline on the public reads, namely fastp trimming at Q25 and MiXCR clone calling, and kept in-frame beta chains. Each entry is one CDR3 protein sequence, shown with its most common DNA and genes. The sample has around 350,000 distinct CDR3 sequences on record, roughly 19% of them singletons. The leading ten clones occupy 3.7% of the sample. Sequencing used blood. These receptor sequences come from a woman under 30 with Graves' hyperthyroidism.

This clonotype was counted only a few times. The rearrangement links TRBV20-1 to TRBJ2-3; 7 bases align to TRBD1. The V and J ends lost 5 bases and 1 base, in that order; junction bases with no gene match: 3. CDR3 length: 13 residues. Germline V gives CDR1 DFQATT, CDR2 SNEGSKA (reference sequence). The CDR3 reads CSASGGGTDTQYF. In nucleotides, the CDR3 is TGCAGTGCTTCAGGGGGAGGCACAGATACGCAGTATTTT.

This clonotype was seen repeatedly, ten times or more. The J gene is TRBJ1-1, the V gene TRBV6-2 or TRBV6-3; D is uncertain. V was shortened by 6 bases and J by 1 base, with 6 bases between the two germline ends. The germline V gene has CDR1 MNHEY and CDR2 SVGEGT. CDR3 length: 12 residues. The CDR3 protein is CASRDENTEAFF. The CDR3 coding sequence is TGTGCCAGCAGAGATGAGAACACTGAAGCTTTCTTT.

This chain links TRBV7-3 with TRBJ2-4, with D maybe TRBD1 (7 bases). Trimming pared 5 bases from V and 3 bases from J, leaving 14 bases between. CDR1 and CDR2 (germline): SGHTA, FQGTGA. There are 15 residues in the CDR3. The CDR3 here is CASSAGQLGKNIQYF. In DNA, the CDR3 is TGTGCCAGCAGCGCGGGACAGTTGGGCAAAAACATTCAGTACTTC.

This clonotype was seen at least ten times. The genes are TRBV24-1 and TRBJ2-5; D gene ambiguous. The V end was cut by 6 bases, the J end by 2 bases, with 9 bases between. From germline, CDR1 is KGHDR and CDR2 SFDVKD. CDR3 length: 13 residues. Here the CDR3 reads CATSQRWQETQYF. As DNA, the CDR3 is TGTGCCACCAGTCAGCGCTGGCAAGAGACCCAGTACTTC.

This clonotype was recorded many times. V usage is TRBV27 and J usage is TRBJ2-5, with D possibly being TRBD1 (6 bases). The ends were cut back, 0 bases at V and 2 bases at J, with 19 bases in the middle. The CDR3 extends over 18 amino acids. Germline-derived CDR1 and CDR2 are MNHEY and SMNVEV (reference sequence). The CDR3 region is CASSLSGVGAGQQETQYF. CDR3 coding DNA: TGTGCCAGCAGTTTATCAGGGGTGGGGGCAGGGCAACAAGAGACCCAGTACTTC.

This clonotype was observed at least ten times. V usage is TRBV11-2 and J usage is TRBJ1-1, with D possibly TRBD1 on 5 matching bases. Germline V CDR1 and CDR2: SGHAT, FQNNGV. V was trimmed by 5 bases and J by 6 bases, leaving 19 bases between them. This CDR3 comprises 15 residues. In DNA form, the CDR3 reads TGTGCCAGCAGCCCCCCCCTGGGACTGCCCGCTGAAGCTTTCTTT. Amino acids: CASSPPLGLPAEAFF.

This clonotype was seen at least ten times. The V and J genes are TRBV7-3 and TRBJ1-3; no reliable D call. Trimming removed 2 bases at V and 8 bases at J, with 7 bases between. The germline CDR1 and CDR2 sequences are SGHTA and FQGTGA. The CDR3 extends over 12 amino acids. The CDR3 nucleotides are TGTGCCAGCAGCTTATACGGAGACACCATATATTTT. Translation gives CASSLYGDTIYF.

This clonotype was recorded many times. The chain joins TRBV6-1 to TRBJ2-7; 9 positions agree with TRBD2. The CDR3 is 15 amino acids. Germline CDR1 and CDR2: MNHNS and SASEGT. The junction had 9 bases not matched to a gene; V was cut back by 9 bases and J by 0 bases. In DNA, the CDR3 is TGTGCCAGTAACCCTAGCGGGGACAGCTCCTACGAGCAGTACTTC. Encoded protein: CASNPSGDSSYEQYF.

In this sample, this clonotype turned up many times. The CDR3: CASSYSRGTAQPQHF. CDR3 DNA: TGTGCCAGCAGTTACTCGAGAGGGACGGCTCAGCCCCAGCATTTT. The V call is TRBV6-5, the J call TRBJ1-5; a weak D match, TRBD1 (5 bases). The V gene's germline CDR1 is MNHEY and CDR2 SVGAGI. V lost 0 bases to trimming and J lost 6 bases, with 12 bases between them. This CDR3 is built from 15 residues.

At least ten counts were recorded for this clonotype. The J gene is TRBJ2-2, the V gene TRBV11-2; the D is unclear. The germline CDR1 and CDR2 sequences are SGHAT and FQNNGV. V lost 0 bases, J lost 3 bases, and 8 bases lay in between. This CDR3 has 15 amino acids. This chain's CDR3 is CASSLEIVYTGELFF. CDR3 DNA sequence: TGTGCCAGCAGCTTAGAAATCGTATACACCGGGGAGCTGTTTTTT.

This clonotype was seen once. V usage is TRBV6-1 and J usage is TRBJ1-5; 8 positions agree with TRBD1. The CDR3 extends over 15 amino acids. Trimming took 5 bases from V and 9 from J; bases not matched to a gene: 12. Germline V gives CDR1 MNHNS, CDR2 SASEGT. The CDR3 DNA reads as TGTGCCAGCAGTCCATCGACAGGGGCGGGGAGGCCCCAGCATTTT. This gives the protein CASSPSTGAGRPQHF.

Many counts were recorded for this clonotype. This sequence joins TRBV7-6 and TRBJ1-1; tentatively, D is TRBD1 (6 bases). CDR1 SGHVS and CDR2 FNYEAQ come from the germline V gene. V was pared by 2 bases and J by 8 bases, with 12 bases between. This CDR3 contains 13 residues. The CDR3 region is CASSLQGPGEAFF. The CDR3 DNA is TGTGCCAGCAGCTTACAGGGGCCCGGGGAAGCTTTCTTT.

This clonotype was counted at least ten times. The J gene is TRBJ1-2, the V gene TRBV25-1, with a weak D call TRBD1 (6 bases). Germline loops: CDR1 MGHDK, CDR2 SYGVNS. With 4 bases removed from V and 1 base from J, the gap between germline ends came to 16 bases. The CDR3 runs 16 residues. CDR3 DNA: TGTGCCAGCAGTGGAATTGACAGGAAAAATAACTATGGCTACACCTTC. This gives the protein CASSGIDRKNNYGYTF.

This clonotype was detected only a few times. One base away lies a much larger clone, so this may be a sequencing read error. The DNA of the CDR3 is TGTGCCATCAGTGAGTCGATGATTGGTAGGGATTCTGAAGCTTTCTTT. Protein sequence: CAISESMIGRDSEAFF. V usage is TRBV10-3 and J usage is TRBJ1-1; D gene unclear. V was clipped by 0 bases and J by 6 bases, with 17 bases between them. The germline V gene has CDR1 ENHRY and CDR2 SYGVKD. The CDR3 is 16 amino acids.

In its sample, this clonotype was seen many times. The V gene is TRBV7-9, the J gene TRBJ2-5, with 7 bases identical to TRBD1. With 4 bases clipped from V and 5 bases from J, the junction kept 7 bases outside the gene matches. Germline CDR1 is SEHNR and CDR2 is FQNEAQ (reference sequence). The CDR3 spans 14 residues. DNA for the CDR3: TGTGCCAGCAGCTATACAGGGGCGGGCGAGACCCAGTACTTC. It is translated as CASSYTGAGETQYF.

This clonotype has a count of ten or more. This chain uses TRBV10-3 with TRBJ2-2, with no clear D. Looked up from germline, CDR1 is ENHRY and CDR2 is SYGVKD. Trimming removed 3 bases at V and 1 base at J, with 9 bases between. The CDR3 contains 15 residues. This CDR3 reads CAISDPTWNTGELFF. The CDR3 nucleotides read TGTGCCATCAGTGATCCTACCTGGAACACCGGGGAGCTGTTTTTT.

This clonotype was counted a few times. The chain is built from TRBV30 and TRBJ1-6, with D hard to call. This CDR3 has 15 amino acids. Trimming removed 1 base from V and 8 bases from J, with 15 bases in between. Germline V gene lookup returns CDR1 GTSNPN and CDR2 SVGIG (reference sequence). CDR3 region: CAWSEGQAGDSPLHF. CDR3 bases: TGTGCCTGGAGTGAAGGTCAGGCCGGGGATTCACCCCTCCACTTT.